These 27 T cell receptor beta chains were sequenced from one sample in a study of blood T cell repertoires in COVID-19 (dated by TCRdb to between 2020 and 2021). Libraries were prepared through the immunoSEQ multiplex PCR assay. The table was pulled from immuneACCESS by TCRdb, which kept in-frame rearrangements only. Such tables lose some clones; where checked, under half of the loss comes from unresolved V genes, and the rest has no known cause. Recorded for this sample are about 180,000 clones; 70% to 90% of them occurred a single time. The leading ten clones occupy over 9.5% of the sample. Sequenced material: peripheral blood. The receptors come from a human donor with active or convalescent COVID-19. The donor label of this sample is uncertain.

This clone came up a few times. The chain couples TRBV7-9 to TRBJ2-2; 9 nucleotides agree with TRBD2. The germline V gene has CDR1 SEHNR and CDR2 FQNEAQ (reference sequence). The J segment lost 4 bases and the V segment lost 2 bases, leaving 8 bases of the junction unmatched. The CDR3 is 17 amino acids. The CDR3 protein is CASSLTRAGGATGELFF. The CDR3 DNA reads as TGTGCCAGCAGCTTAACCAGAGCGGGAGGTGCCACCGGGGAGCTGTTTTTT.

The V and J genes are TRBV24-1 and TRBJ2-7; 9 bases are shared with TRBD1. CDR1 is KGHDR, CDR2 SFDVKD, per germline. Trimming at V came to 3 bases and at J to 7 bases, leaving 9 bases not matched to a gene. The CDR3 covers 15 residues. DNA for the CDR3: TGTGCCACCAGTGATCCACAGGGGGCCTTCGGGGAGCAGTACTTC. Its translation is CATSDPQGAFGEQYF.

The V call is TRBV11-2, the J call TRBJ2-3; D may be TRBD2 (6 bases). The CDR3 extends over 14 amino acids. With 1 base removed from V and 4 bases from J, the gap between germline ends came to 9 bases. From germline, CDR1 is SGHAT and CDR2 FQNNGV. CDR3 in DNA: TGTGCCAGCAGCTTAGCGGGAGAATCAGATACGCAGTATTTT. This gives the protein CASSLAGESDTQYF. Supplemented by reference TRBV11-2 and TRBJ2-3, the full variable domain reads EAGVAQSPRYKIIEKRQSVAFWCNPISGHATLYWYQQILGQGPKLLIQFQNNGVVDDSQLPKDRFSAERLKGVDSTLKIQPAKLEDSAVYLCASSLAGESDTQYFGPGTRLTVL.

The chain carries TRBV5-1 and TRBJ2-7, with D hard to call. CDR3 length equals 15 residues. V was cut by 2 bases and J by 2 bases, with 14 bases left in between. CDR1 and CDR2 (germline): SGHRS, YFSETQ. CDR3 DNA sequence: TGCGCCAGCAGCTTAAATGGCGGTCCCACCTACGAGCAGTACTTC. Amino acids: CASSLNGGPTYEQYF.

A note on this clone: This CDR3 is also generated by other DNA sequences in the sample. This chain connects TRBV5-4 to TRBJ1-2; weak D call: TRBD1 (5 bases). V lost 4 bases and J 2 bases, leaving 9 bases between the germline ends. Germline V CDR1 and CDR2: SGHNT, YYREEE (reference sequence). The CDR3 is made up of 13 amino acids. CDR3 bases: TGTGCCAGCAGCCCCGACAGAAACTATGGCTACACCTTC. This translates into CASSPDRNYGYTF. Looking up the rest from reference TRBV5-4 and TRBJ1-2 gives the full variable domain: ETGVTQSPTHLIKTRGQQVTLRCSSQSGHNTVSWYQQALGQGPQFIFQYYREEENGRGNFPPRFSGLQFPNYSSELNVNALELDDSALYLCASSPDRNYGYTFGSGTRLTVV.

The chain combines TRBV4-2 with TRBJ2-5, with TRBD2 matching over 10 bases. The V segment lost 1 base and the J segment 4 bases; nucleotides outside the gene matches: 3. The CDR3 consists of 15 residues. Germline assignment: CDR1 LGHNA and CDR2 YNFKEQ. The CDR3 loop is CASSQGAGGPETQYF. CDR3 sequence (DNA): TGTGCCAGCAGCCAAGGAGCGGGAGGGCCAGAGACCCAGTACTTC.

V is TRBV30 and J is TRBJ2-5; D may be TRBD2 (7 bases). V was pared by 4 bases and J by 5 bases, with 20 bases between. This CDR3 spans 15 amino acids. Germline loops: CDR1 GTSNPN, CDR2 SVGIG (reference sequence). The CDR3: CAWKLQAGAVETQYF. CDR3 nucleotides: TGTGCCTGGAAACTCCAGGCGGGGGCAGTGGAGACCCAGTACTTC.

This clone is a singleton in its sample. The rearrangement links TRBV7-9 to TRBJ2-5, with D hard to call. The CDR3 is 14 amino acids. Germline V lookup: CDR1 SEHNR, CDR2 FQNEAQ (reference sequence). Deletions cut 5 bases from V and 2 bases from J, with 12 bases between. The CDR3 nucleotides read TGTGCCAGCAGCGTCGACACTCTGCAAGAGACCCAGTACTTC. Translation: CASSVDTLQETQYF.

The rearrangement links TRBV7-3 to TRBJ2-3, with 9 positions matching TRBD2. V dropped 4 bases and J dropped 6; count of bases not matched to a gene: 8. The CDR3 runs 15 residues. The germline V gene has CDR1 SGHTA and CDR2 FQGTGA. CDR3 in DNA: TGTGCCAGCAGCTCCTTCGTTAGCGGGAGTGATACGCAGTATTTT. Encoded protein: CASSSFVSGSDTQYF.

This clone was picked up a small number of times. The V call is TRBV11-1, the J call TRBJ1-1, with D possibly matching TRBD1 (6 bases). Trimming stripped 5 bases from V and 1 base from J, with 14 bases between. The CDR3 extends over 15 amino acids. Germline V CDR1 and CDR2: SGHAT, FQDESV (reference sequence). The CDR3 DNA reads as TGTGCCAGCAGCCAGCAGACAGGTGGGAACACTGAAGCTTTCTTT. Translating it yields CASSQQTGGNTEAFF.

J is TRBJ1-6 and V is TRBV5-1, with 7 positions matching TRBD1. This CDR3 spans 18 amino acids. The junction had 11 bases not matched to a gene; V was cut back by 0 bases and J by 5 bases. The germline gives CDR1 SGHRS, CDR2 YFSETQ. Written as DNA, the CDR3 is TGCGCCAGCAGCTTGGTTGGGGTGGGGACAGCGAATAATTCACCCCTCCACTTT. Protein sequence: CASSLVGVGTANNSPLHF.

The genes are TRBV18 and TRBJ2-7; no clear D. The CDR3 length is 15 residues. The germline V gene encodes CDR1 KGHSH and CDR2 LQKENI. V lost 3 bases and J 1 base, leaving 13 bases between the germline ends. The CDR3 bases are TGTGCCAGCTCACCTCCCACAACCGTTTCCTACGAGCAGTACTTC. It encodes CASSPPTTVSYEQYF.

The CDR3 nucleotides read TGTGCCAGCAGCACCTCGGCCCCCGGGGGGACCCAGTACTTC. Its protein product is CASSTSAPGGTQYF. V and J are TRBV7-9 and TRBJ2-5, with D perhaps matching TRBD2 (6 bases). CDR1 is SEHNR, CDR2 FQNEAQ, per germline (reference sequence). Trimming stripped 5 bases from V and 7 bases from J, with 17 bases between. The CDR3 has 14 residues.

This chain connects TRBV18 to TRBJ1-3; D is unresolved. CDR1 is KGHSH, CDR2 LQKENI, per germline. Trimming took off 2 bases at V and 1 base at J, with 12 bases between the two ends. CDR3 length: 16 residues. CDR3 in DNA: TGTGCCAGCTCACCAGCCAGGTCGGGATCTGGAAACACCATATATTTT. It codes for CASSPARSGSGNTIYF. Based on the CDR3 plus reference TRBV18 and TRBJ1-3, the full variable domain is NAGVMQNPRHLVRRRGQEARLRCSPMKGHSHVYWYRQLPEEGLKFMVYLQKENIIDESGMPKERFSAEFPKEGPSILRIQQVVRGDSAAYFCASSPARSGSGNTIYFGEGSWLTVV.

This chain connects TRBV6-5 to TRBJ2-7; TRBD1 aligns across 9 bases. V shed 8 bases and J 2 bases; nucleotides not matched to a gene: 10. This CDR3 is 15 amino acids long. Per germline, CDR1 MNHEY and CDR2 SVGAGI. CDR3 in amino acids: CASHRSGTGTYEQYF. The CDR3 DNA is TGTGCCAGCCACCGCTCCGGGACAGGGACCTACGAGCAGTACTTC.

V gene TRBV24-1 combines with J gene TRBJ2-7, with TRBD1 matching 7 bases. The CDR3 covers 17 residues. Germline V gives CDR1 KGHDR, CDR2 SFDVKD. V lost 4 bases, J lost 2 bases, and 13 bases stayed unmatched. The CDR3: CATSEFGTGQKTYEQYF. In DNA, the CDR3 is TGTGCCACCAGTGAATTCGGGACGGGACAGAAAACCTACGAGCAGTACTTC.

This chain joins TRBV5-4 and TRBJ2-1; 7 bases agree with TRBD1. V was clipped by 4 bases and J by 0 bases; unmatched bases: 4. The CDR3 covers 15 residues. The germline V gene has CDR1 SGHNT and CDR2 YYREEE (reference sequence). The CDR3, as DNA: TGTGCCAGCAGCAAGGACAGGAGCTCCTACAATGAGCAGTTCTTC. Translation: CASSKDRSSYNEQFF.

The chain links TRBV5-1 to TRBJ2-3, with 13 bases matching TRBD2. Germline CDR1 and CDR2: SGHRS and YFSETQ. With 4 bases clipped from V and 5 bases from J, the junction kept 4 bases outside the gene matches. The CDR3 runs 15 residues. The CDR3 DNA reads TGCGCCAGCAGCGCCGGGACTAGCGGGATAGATACGCAGTATTTT. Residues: CASSAGTSGIDTQYF.

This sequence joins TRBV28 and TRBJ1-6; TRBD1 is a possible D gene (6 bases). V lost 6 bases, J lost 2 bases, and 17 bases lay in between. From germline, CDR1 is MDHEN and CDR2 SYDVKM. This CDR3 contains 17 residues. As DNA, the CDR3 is TGTGCCAGCAGCTCCATGACGGGGGGGCCCTATAATTCACCCCTCCACTTT. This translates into CASSSMTGGPYNSPLHF.

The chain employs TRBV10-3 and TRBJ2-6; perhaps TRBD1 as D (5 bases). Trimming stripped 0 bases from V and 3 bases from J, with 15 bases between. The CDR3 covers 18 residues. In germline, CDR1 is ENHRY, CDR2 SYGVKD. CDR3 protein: CAISESATDSVGANVLTF. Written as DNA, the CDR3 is TGTGCCATCAGTGAGTCGGCGACAGACAGTGTTGGGGCCAACGTCCTGACTTTC.

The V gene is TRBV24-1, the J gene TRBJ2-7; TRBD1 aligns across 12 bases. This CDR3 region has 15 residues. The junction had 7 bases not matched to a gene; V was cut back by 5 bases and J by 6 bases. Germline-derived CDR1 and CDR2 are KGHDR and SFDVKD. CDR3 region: CATSAPGQGAFEQYF. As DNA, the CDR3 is TGTGCCACCAGTGCACCGGGACAGGGGGCTTTCGAGCAGTACTTC.

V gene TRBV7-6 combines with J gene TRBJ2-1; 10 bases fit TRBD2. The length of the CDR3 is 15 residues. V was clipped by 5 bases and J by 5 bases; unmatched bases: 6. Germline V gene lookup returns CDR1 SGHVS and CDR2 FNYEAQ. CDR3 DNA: TGTGCCAGCAGCCGATCCGGGACTAGCGACAATGAGCAGTTCTTC. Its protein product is CASSRSGTSDNEQFF. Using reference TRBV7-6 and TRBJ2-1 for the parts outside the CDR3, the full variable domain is GAGVSQSPRYKVTKRGQDVALRCDPISGHVSLYWYRQALGQGPEFLTYFNYEAQQDKSGLPNDRFSAERPEGSISTLTIQRTEQRDSAMYRCASSRSGTSDNEQFFGPGTRLTVL.

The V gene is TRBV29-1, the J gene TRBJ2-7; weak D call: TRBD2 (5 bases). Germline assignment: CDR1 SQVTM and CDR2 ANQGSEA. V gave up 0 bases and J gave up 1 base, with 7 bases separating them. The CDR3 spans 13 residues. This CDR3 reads CSVEDGESYEQYF. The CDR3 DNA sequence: TGCAGCGTTGAAGATGGGGAGTCCTACGAGCAGTACTTC.

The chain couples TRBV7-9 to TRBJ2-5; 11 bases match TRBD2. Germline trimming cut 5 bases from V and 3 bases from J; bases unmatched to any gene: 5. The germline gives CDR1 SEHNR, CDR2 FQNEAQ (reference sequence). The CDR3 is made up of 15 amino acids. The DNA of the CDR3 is TGTGCCAGCAGCCGCGGGACTAGCGGAGAAGAGACCCAGTACTTC. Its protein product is CASSRGTSGEETQYF.

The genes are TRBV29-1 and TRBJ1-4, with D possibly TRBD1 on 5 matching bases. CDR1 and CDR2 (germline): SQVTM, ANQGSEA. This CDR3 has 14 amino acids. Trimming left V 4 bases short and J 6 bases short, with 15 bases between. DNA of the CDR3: TGCAGCGTTGTGAGTGGGGCGGCGGATGAAAAACTGTTTTTT. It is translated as CSVVSGAADEKLFF.

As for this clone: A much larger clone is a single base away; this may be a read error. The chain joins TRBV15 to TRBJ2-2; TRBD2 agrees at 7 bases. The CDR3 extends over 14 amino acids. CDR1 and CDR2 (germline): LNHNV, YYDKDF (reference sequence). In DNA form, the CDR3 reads TGTGCCACCAACAGAGTAGCGGGCACCGGGGAGCTGTTTTTT. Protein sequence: CATNRVAGTGELFF.

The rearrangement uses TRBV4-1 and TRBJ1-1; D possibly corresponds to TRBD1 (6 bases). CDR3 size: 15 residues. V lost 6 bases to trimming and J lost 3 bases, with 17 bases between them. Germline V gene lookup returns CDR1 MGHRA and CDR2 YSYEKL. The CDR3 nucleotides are TGCGCCAGCAGACAAATGGGGGCAAAACACACTGAAGCTTTCTTT. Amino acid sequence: CASRQMGAKHTEAFF.